The rows below give T cell receptor beta chains drawn from one sample of a study of T-cell memory formation after mild COVID-19. TCRdb analysed the 5' RACE reads with MiXCR anew, one entry per CDR3 protein. The sample carries 170,000 or so distinct CDR3 sequences, roughly a third recorded once. The sample consisted of PBMCs or a T cell subset sorted from them (not recorded which). The receptors shown here come from an adult woman who had mild COVID-19 (a few samples of this study predate the infection). Cell type and time point are not known. Both conserved end residues are part of each CDR3. The D gene is left open where the match is weak. The size of a clone is reported for some rows only, either as once, few or many, or as a class for expanded clones.

J gene | clone size | D gene | V gene | CDR3 protein | CDR3 DNA
TRBJ1-2 | . | . | TRBV28 | CASSPLRAEANYGYTF | TGTGCCAGCAGTCCCCTAAGGGCGGAAGCTAACTATGGCTACACCTTC
TRBJ1-1 | few | . | TRBV3-1 | CASSQDRREAFF | TGTGCCAGCAGCCAAGATAGACGTGAAGCTTTCTTT
TRBJ1-4 | few | TRBD1 | TRBV18 | CASSPARDRGEKLFF | TGTGCCAGCTCACCTGCACGAGACAGGGGTGAAAAACTGTTTTTT
TRBJ1-5 | . | TRBD1 | TRBV19 | CASSIRDRGFQPQHF | TGTGCCAGTAGTATTAGGGACAGGGGGTTTCAGCCCCAGCATTTT
TRBJ2-7 | many | TRBD1 | TRBV11-3 | CASSLDGTGSTYEQYF | TGTGCCAGCAGCTTGGATGGGACAGGGTCTACCTACGAGCAGTACTTC
TRBJ2-5 | . | . | TRBV7-3 | CASSFYTSVQETQYF | TGTGCCAGCAGCTTCTACACCTCTGTCCAAGAGACCCAGTACTTC
TRBJ2-1 | . | . | TRBV3-1 | CASKTGTTSYNEQFF | TGTGCCAGCAAAACCGGGACAACCTCCTACAATGAGCAGTTCTTC
TRBJ1-1 | . | TRBD1 | TRBV29-1 | CSVASGTGRTEAFF | TGCAGCGTTGCCTCCGGGACAGGGAGGACTGAAGCTTTCTTT
TRBJ1-1 | . | . | TRBV6-6 | CASSLTENTEAFF | TGTGCCAGCAGTTTAACAGAGAACACTGAAGCTTTCTTT
TRBJ2-2 | . | . | TRBV24-1 | CATSERVPGELFF | TGTGCCACCAGTGAAAGGGTTCCCGGGGAGCTGTTTTTT
TRBJ2-5 | . | TRBD1 | TRBV5-1 | CASSLGQGKTQYF | TGCGCCAGCAGCCTGGGACAGGGAAAGACCCAGTACTTC
TRBJ2-5 | few | . | TRBV19 | CASSIVGAETQYF | TGTGCCAGTAGTATAGTAGGCGCCGAGACCCAGTACTTC
TRBJ1-1 | . | . | TRBV12-3/TRBV12-4 | CASSWRFGSEAFF | TGTGCCAGCAGTTGGAGGTTTGGCTCTGAAGCTTTCTTT
TRBJ2-7 | . | TRBD1 | TRBV25-1 | CASSEGGTGAIYEQYF | TGTGCCAGCAGTGAAGGGGGGACAGGGGCTATATACGAGCAGTACTTC
TRBJ1-2 | . | . | TRBV7-3 | CASSLTLGDGYTF | TGTGCCAGCAGCTTAACGTTGGGGGATGGCTACACCTTC
TRBJ1-1 | . | TRBD1 | TRBV25-1 | CASSTRRTGLNTEAFF | TGTGCCAGCAGTACCCGCAGGACAGGGTTGAACACTGAAGCTTTCTTT
TRBJ2-3 | . | TRBD2 | TRBV5-1 | CASSLISGSPTDTQYF | TGCGCCAGCAGCTTAATTAGCGGGAGTCCCACAGATACGCAGTATTTT
TRBJ2-4 | few | . | TRBV11-2 | CASSPSGSDIQYF | TGTGCCAGCAGCCCGTCAGGGTCGGACATTCAGTACTTC
TRBJ2-1 | . | TRBD1 | TRBV15 | CATSRVQGVYNEQFF | TGTGCCACCAGCAGAGTACAGGGGGTCTACAATGAGCAGTTCTTC
TRBJ2-1 | . | . | TRBV24-1 | CATSDLTLNGSSYNEQFF | TGTGCCACCAGTGACTTGACCCTAAACGGGAGCTCCTACAATGAGCAGTTCTTC
TRBJ1-2 | many | . | TRBV28 | CASRSYSTNYGYTF | TGTGCCAGCAGGTCCTACTCAACCAACTATGGCTACACCTTC